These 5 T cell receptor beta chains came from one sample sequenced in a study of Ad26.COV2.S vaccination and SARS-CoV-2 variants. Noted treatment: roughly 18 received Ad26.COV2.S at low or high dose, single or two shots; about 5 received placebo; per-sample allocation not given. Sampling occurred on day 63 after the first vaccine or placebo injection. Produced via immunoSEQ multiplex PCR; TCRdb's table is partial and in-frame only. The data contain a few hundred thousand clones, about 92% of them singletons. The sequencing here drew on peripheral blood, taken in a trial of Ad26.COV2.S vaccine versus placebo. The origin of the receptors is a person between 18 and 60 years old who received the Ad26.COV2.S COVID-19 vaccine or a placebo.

The CDR3 DNA is TGTGCCATCAGTCCACCCTACCACAATGAGCAGTTCTTC. Its translation is CAISPPYHNEQFF. The V and J genes are TRBV10-3 and TRBJ2-1; D is unclear. CDR1 and CDR2 from the germline V gene are ENHRY and SYGVKD. The CDR3 length is 13 residues. Trimming cost V 5 bases and J 5 bases, with 10 bases left between them.

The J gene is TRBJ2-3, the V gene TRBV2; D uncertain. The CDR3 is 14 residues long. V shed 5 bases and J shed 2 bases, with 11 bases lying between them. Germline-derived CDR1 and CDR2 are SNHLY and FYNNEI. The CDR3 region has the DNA TGTGCCAGCAGTAGGCGAGACCCCACAGATACGCAGTATTTT. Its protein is CASSRRDPTDTQYF.

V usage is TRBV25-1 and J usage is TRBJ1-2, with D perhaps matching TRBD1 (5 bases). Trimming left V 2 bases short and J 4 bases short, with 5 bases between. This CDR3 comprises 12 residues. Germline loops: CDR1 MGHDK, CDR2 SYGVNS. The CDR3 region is CASSEGGYGYTF. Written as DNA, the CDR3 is TGTGCCAGCAGTGAAGGGGGCTATGGCTACACCTTC.

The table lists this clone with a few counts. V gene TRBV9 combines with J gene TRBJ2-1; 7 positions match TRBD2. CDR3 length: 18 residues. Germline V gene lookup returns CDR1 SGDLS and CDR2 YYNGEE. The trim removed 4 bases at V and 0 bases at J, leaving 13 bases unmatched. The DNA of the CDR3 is TGTGCCAGCAGCACGCGGGTAGCGGGCATTAGCTCCTACAATGAGCAGTTCTTC. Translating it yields CASSTRVAGISSYNEQFF.

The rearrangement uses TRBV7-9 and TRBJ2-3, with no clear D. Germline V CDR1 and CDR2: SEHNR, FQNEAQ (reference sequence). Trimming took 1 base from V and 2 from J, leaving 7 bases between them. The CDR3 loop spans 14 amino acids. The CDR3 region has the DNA TGTGCCAGCAGCTTAGGGCAGCCCACAGATACGCAGTATTTT. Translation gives CASSLGQPTDTQYF. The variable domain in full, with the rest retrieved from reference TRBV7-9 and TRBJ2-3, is DTGVSQNPRHKITKRGQNVTFRCDPISEHNRLYWYRQTLGQGPEFLTYFQNEAQLEKSRLLSDRFSAERPKGSFSTLEIQRTEQGDSAMYLCASSLGQPTDTQYFGPGTRLTVL.